The present entry profiles one TCR beta chain with its context. The specificity of this receptor is unknown. The record has no base qualities; no much larger clone is one base away. Participants were included only if at least one PBMC sample before ART initiation and at least two post-ART samples were available. All participants with HIV were treated in the United States of America. Before DNA extraction, cryopreserved samples containing about 1-10 million PBMC were thawed and washed. At the time of the earliest PBMC sample, participants with HIV were aged between roughly 23 and 60 years. Each participant contributed PBMC samples from 1-4 timepoints before ART initiation and 2-8 timepoints after ART initiation, with a median of 7 samples. For every participant, serial HIV viral load, CD4+ T-cell count, ART history and demographic data were obtained. Genomic DNA was extracted from unsorted PBMC with a Qiagen kit on a QIAcube, processed in batches of 12 samples.

The immunoSEQ hsTCRB v3.0 assay was used at survey level resolution to sequence the TRB variable region. The target sequencing depth for TRB was about 35,000-50,000 T-cell genomes per sample. Pooled TRB libraries were sequenced on an Illumina MiSeq with a v3 150-cycle kit. For the original study's pipeline: Repertoire analysis was run in R within a reproducible Nextflow workflow that covered QC, data transformation and analysis. LymphoSeq2, an R package for exploring AIRR-Seq data, was used to implement custom analyses. A few samples that yielded fewer than 5000 total TRB sequences were excluded, so that under 200 HIV repertoires were analyzed. Among the 170 to 200 retained HIV repertoires, some 60 were collected before ART initiation and around 130 after ART initiation. Each repertoire was downsampled to 5000 TRB nucleotide sequences, and summary statistics were averaged across 100 downsampling iterations. Only TRB sequences with CDR3 regions of at least seven amino acids were retained for analysis. Diversity was assessed using a clonality score derived from Shannon entropy and using the Gini coefficient. In repertoire networks, the top 5000 CDR3 amino acid sequences were linked whenever an edit distance of one separated two sequences. For TRB CDR3 amino acid sequences, GLIPH2 was used to predict antigen specificity groups and MHC restriction. To flag known CMV, EBV, HIV or tissue antigen associations, CDR3 amino acid sequences were matched against VDJdb and McPAS-TCR. Pre-ART, post-ART and control groups were compared with Wilcoxon signed-rank tests and Holm-Bonferroni correction. TCRdb re-hosts the immuneACCESS table, in-frame sequences only. Its copies lack some clones; in the studies checked, an unresolved V gene accounts for under half of them, and the cause for the rest is not known. From that table come the V and J calls and clone size; the DNA was used to work out D and trimming. The sample has 15,000 to 20,000 clones on record, about four fifths of them singletons. The ten largest make up roughly 13% of the sample.

The data stem from a study of long-term antiretroviral therapy in people with HIV (dated by TCRdb to 2022 to 2024). Study-wide context: The earliest samples were collected approximately a decade before the 2015 WHO recommendation for immediate ART, a period when ART was typically delayed until CD4 counts fell. Among the approximately 30 participants with HIV, eleven were female. No cross-contamination during QIAcube processing was shown when test extractions of a monoclonal T-cell line were performed alongside about 30 polyclonal samples. Whether ART initiation and durable HIV suppression were associated with changes in peripheral blood TRB repertoire composition and diversity was tested in a retrospective serial study. The cohort contributed over 150 cryopreserved PBMC samples from 30 to 35 adults with confirmed HIV infection, collected serially over a mean of about 6 years (range 1-12).

General findings and caveats noted by the study authors: CDR3 length ranges in HIV repertoires were narrower than in controls, and network structure suggested an antigen-experienced repertoire with only a slight naive shift after ART. A significant increase in TRB diversity was found to be associated with ART initiation, although TRB diversity was observed to remain significantly below that of transplant donor controls even after long-term ART. Expanded TRB clones identified before ART initiation dominated the repertoire at all time points, although this dominance fluctuated and declined in many PLHIV after ART. The samples span the years 2004 to 2017, and the ART regimens used may be less effective than current regimens. Because pre-ART samples had limited cell numbers, unsorted PBMC were profiled rather than sorted CD4+ and CD8+ T cells. Inferences about post-ART repertoire changes were limited because no data were available on ART adherence, viral resistance or therapy changes. Limited PBMC availability meant only the TCR beta chain was sequenced, without alpha chain pairing.

From its cysteine to its phenylalanine, the CDR3 spans 14 amino acids. CDR3 DNA is the only sequence kept; it has 42 bases, read in frame from the first base. CDR1 and CDR2 are drawn from the germline V gene (reference sequence): SGHKS, YYEKEE. Trimming takes 1 base from V and 1 base from J, and the germline ends sit 8 bases apart. The TCR sequence derives from a woman aged 45-65 years with HIV. Here the sequenced sample was unsorted PBMCs, taken 0.3 years after starting antiretroviral therapy. The chain is made from TRBV5-5 and TRBJ1-1; the D gene identity is not certain. The bases are TGTGCCAGCAGCTTGTCTGCAGCGAACACTGAAGCTTTCTTT. It is translated as CASSLSAANTEAFF.